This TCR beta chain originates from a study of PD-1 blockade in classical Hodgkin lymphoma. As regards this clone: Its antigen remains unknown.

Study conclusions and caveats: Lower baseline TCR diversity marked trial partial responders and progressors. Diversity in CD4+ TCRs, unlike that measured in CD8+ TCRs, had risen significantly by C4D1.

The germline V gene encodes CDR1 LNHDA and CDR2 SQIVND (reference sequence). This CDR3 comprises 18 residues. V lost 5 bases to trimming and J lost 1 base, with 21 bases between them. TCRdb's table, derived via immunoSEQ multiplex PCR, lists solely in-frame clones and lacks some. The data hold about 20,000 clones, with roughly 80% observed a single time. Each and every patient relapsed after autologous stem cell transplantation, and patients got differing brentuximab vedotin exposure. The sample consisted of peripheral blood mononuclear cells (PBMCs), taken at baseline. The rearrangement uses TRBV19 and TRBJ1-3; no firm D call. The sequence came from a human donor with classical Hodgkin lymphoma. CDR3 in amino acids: CASSPGPRLGTSGNTIYF. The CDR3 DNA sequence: TGTGCCAGTAGTCCCGGTCCGCGTCTTGGAACTTCTGGAAACACCATATATTTT.